A single T cell receptor (beta chain) is shown here with its context. This sample is part of a study of control samples from healthy donors and cancer patients. Assay: immunoSEQ multiplex PCR; the TCRdb copy retains only in-frame clones and omits some. The sample lists some 160,000 clones; 85% to 95% were seen once. The clonotype was recovered from a woman in her thirties or forties in good health. Sequenced sample: blood.

CDR3 loop: CASRPEGNFPDTQYF. As DNA, the CDR3 is TGTGCCAGCAGACCCGAGGGCAACTTCCCAGATACGCAGTATTTT. The chain is built from TRBV6-4 and TRBJ2-3, with D perhaps TRBD2 (5 bases). CDR3 length: 15 amino acids. CDR1 and CDR2 from the germline V gene are MRHNA and SNTAGT. The V end was cut by 6 bases, the J end by 4 bases, with 17 bases between.